The 6 T cell receptor beta chains listed next were all sequenced from one sample in a study of shared clonotypes between healthy human individuals (dated by TCRdb to the early 2020s). Libraries were prepared through the immunoSEQ multiplex PCR assay. Drawn from immuneACCESS, this table holds only the in-frame rearrangements with V and J called that TCRdb kept. Clones are partly lost; checked studies trace under half to an unresolved V gene and leave the rest unexplained. The table for this sample lists over 1.5 million clones; approximately 98% of them were counted only once. The biggest ten clones account for 0.4% to 0.45% of the sample. The sequenced sample consisted of naive CD4+ T cells sorted from blood. Reading the label with the study, this specimen's cell subset or site is: CD45RA+ positively selected. The receptors were sampled from a man in his thirties or forties in good health.

The V call is TRBV5-4, the J call TRBJ2-6; 9 bases fit TRBD2. Trimming took 5 bases from V and 1 from J; bases not matched to a gene: 4. The CDR3 has 16 amino acids. The germline CDR1 and CDR2 sequences are SGHNT and YYREEE (reference sequence). CDR3 residues: CASRLLAGSGANVLTF. The CDR3 coding sequence is TGTGCCAGCAGGTTACTAGCGGGTTCTGGGGCCAACGTCCTGACTTTC. The full variable domain, its missing parts supplied by reference TRBV5-4 and TRBJ2-6, is ETGVTQSPTHLIKTRGQQVTLRCSSQSGHNTVSWYQQALGQGPQFIFQYYREEENGRGNFPPRFSGLQFPNYSSELNVNALELDDSALYLCASRLLAGSGANVLTFGAGSRLTVL.

The chain couples TRBV7-2 to TRBJ2-7; 9 bases line up with TRBD2. CDR1 is SGHTA and CDR2 is FQGNSA in the germline V gene. CDR3 size: 14 residues. The V and J ends lost 2 bases and 2 bases, in that order; junction bases with no gene match: 1. CDR3 DNA: TGTGCCAGCAGCTTACGCGGGAGGGCCTACGAGCAGTACTTC. It yields the protein CASSLRGRAYEQYF.

The chain employs TRBV5-6 and TRBJ2-1; 12 nucleotides agree with TRBD2. The CDR3 has 16 residues. J lost 4 bases, V lost 4 bases, and 6 bases had no gene match. CDR1 and CDR2 from the germline V gene are SGHDT and YYEEEE. For the CDR3, the DNA is TGTGCCAGCAGCGACCCAACTAGCGGGAGGTACAATGAGCAGTTCTTC. Translated: CASSDPTSGRYNEQFF.

The V and J genes are TRBV5-5 and TRBJ1-1; D call uncertain. Trimming cost V 5 bases and J 4 bases, with 15 bases left between them. Germline CDR1 and CDR2: SGHKS and YYEKEE (reference sequence). The CDR3 runs 14 residues. The CDR3 spells CASRPVTSSTEAFF. CDR3 bases: TGTGCCAGCAGACCAGTAACTTCGAGCACTGAAGCTTTCTTT.

The rearrangement links TRBV5-4 to TRBJ1-2, with 9 bases identical to TRBD1. This CDR3 has 14 residues. Trimming at V came to 4 bases and at J to 7 bases, leaving 8 bases not matched to a gene. CDR1 is SGHNT, CDR2 YYREEE, per germline (reference sequence). The CDR3 reads CASSKGQGISGYTF. CDR3 coding DNA: TGTGCCAGCAGCAAGGGACAGGGTATTAGTGGCTACACCTTC.

The genes are TRBV5-1 and TRBJ2-5, with a weak D call TRBD1 (6 bases). The CDR3 length is 14 residues. The V and J ends lost 0 bases and 6 bases respectively, with 12 bases between them. Per the germline V gene, CDR1 is SGHRS and CDR2 is YFSETQ. CDR3 DNA: TGCGCCAGCAGCTTGGTACAGGGCAGTAAGACCCAGTACTTC. Translating it yields CASSLVQGSKTQYF.